The clone carrying this T cell receptor (beta chain) was counted once. The data derive from a study of blood T cell repertoires in COVID-19. Study-wide background: The samples span acute and convalescent COVID-19 from the United States, Italy and Spain. The cDNA or gDNA used as material had been derived from T cells, B-cell-depleted T cells, or PBMCs.

V lost 4 bases and J lost 1; bases outside the gene matches: 6. This CDR3 comprises 16 residues. Germline V gene lookup returns CDR1 SGHNT and CDR2 YYREEE (reference sequence). Authors' processing steps: Reference gene primer amplification yielded estimated nucleated cell counts. Using immunoSEQ multiplex PCR, the repertoire was profiled, and TCRdb retains in-frame clones only, with some absent. That table furnishes V, J and clone size, whereas the DNA furnished D and trimming. The table lists a few hundred thousand clones, 89% of them singletons. In Seattle, patients joined the study during active infection and were tracked longitudinally.

Sequenced: peripheral blood. The origin of this receptor is an older woman with COVID-19, enrolled during active disease. The V call is TRBV5-4, the J call TRBJ2-5, with TRBD2 identical over 11 bases. The DNA of the CDR3 is TGTGCCAGCAGCCCGGGACTAGCGGTAACCCAAGAGACCCAGTACTTC. This encodes CASSPGLAVTQETQYF.